This TCR beta chain was captured by sequencing in a study of T cell responses to AZD1222 COVID-19 vaccine. With regard to this clone: Its target is unknown.

Study-level results: Just a handful of people given AZD1222 tested seropositive at baseline. Close to half of all spike-specific TCRs reportedly target regions of the variants that are unmutated.

Produced via immunoSEQ multiplex PCR; TCRdb's table is partial and in-frame only. The repertoire holds around 100,000 clones, with 87% as singletons. Germline V gene data show CDR1 as SGHNT and CDR2 as YENEEA. V was cut by 5 bases and J by 5 bases, with 15 bases left in between. The CDR3 sequence is 14 residues long. The sequence was obtained from an adult in good health. The rearrangement joins TRBV11-3 to TRBJ1-1, with D unresolved. The sequences come from peripheral blood, collected on day 0 of AZD1222 vaccination. CDR3 loop: CASSEYWERTEAFF. Written as DNA, the CDR3 is TGTGCCAGCAGCGAGTACTGGGAGAGGACTGAAGCTTTCTTT. The complete variable domain, with remaining parts taken from reference TRBV11-3 and TRBJ1-1, reads EAGVVQSPRYKIIEKKQPVAFWCNPISGHNTLYWYLQNLGQGPELLIRYENEEAVDDSQLPKDRFSAERLKGVDSTLKIQPAELGDSAVYLCASSEYWERTEAFFGQGTRLTVV.